The 22 T cell receptor beta chains reported below all come from one sample, sequenced in a study of blood T cell repertoires in COVID-19. Libraries were prepared by immunoSEQ multiplex PCR; TCRdb keeps only in-frame clonotypes and omits some of them. Of more than 110,000 clones detected, around 78% appear once; the ten largest clones hold roughly 4.7%. Sequenced: peripheral blood. These receptors were taken from a woman aged 80 or over with active or convalescent COVID-19.

The gene calls are TRBV5-6 and TRBJ1-1; D is possibly TRBD1 (6 bases). This CDR3 region has 14 residues. Trimming removed 0 bases from V and 10 bases from J, with 16 bases in between. Germline V gene lookup returns CDR1 SGHDT and CDR2 YYEEEE. CDR3 coding DNA: TGTGCCAGCAGCTTGGGGCTGGACAGCTCGGGAGCTTTCTTT. It specifies CASSLGLDSSGAFF.

The chain employs TRBV27 and TRBJ1-6; TRBD1 might be the D (6 bases). The germline gives CDR1 MNHEY, CDR2 SMNVEV (reference sequence). The V end was cut by 5 bases, the J end by 0 bases, with 14 bases between. The CDR3 is 17 residues long. The CDR3: CASSPRGESSYNSPLHF. The CDR3 nucleotides read TGTGCCAGCAGTCCCAGGGGCGAAAGCTCCTATAATTCACCCCTCCACTTT.

This clone was observed once. The chain recombines TRBV4-1 with TRBJ2-7, with D possibly matching TRBD2 (5 bases). The CDR3 is 15 residues long. Germline V gene lookup returns CDR1 MGHRA and CDR2 YSYEKL. Trimming shortened V by 2 bases and J by 2 bases, and 13 bases separated the two germline ends. Here the CDR3 DNA reads TGCGCCAGCAGCCAACGTTCCGGGGTGACCTACGAGCAGTACTTC. Protein: CASSQRSGVTYEQYF.

The rearrangement uses TRBV5-6 and TRBJ1-3; D might be TRBD1 (6 bases). Per the germline V gene, CDR1 is SGHDT and CDR2 is YYEEEE. V lost 6 bases to trimming and J lost 4 bases, with 14 bases between them. This CDR3 has 14 amino acids. The CDR3 nucleotides are TGTGCCAGCACCCACAGGGCGTACGGAAACACCATATATTTT. Translated, it gives CASTHRAYGNTIYF.

This chain joins TRBV30 and TRBJ2-3, with 11 nucleotides matching TRBD2. The germline CDR1 and CDR2 sequences are GTSNPN and SVGIG (reference sequence). V lost 1 base and J lost 3; bases outside the gene matches: 3. CDR3 length: 15 residues. This chain's CDR3 is CAWSGVAGGTDTQYF. The CDR3 DNA reads TGTGCCTGGAGTGGAGTAGCGGGGGGGACAGATACGCAGTATTTT.

This chain's CDR3 is CASSLVGGATEAFF. CDR3 nucleotide sequence: TGCGCCAGCAGCTTGGTAGGAGGGGCCACTGAAGCTTTCTTT. V is TRBV5-1 and J is TRBJ1-1; perhaps TRBD1 as D (5 bases). This CDR3 spans 14 amino acids. Trimming cost V 0 bases and J 4 bases, with 10 bases left between them. Germline CDR1 is SGHRS and CDR2 is YFSETQ.

This CDR3 is CASSLGLLAGTGETQYF. CDR3 in DNA: TGTGCCAGCAGCTTGGGGCTACTAGCGGGGACGGGAGAGACCCAGTACTTC. The V gene is TRBV7-3, the J gene TRBJ2-5; 10 bases fit TRBD2. This CDR3 spans 17 amino acids. Losses at the gene ends were 3 bases for V and 4 bases for J; bases not matched to a gene: 11. CDR1 is SGHTA, CDR2 FQGTGA, per germline. The entire variable domain, with the rest obtained from reference TRBV7-3 and TRBJ2-5, is as follows: GAGVSQTPSNKVTEKGKYVELRCDPISGHTALYWYRQSLGQGPEFLIYFQGTGAADDSGLPNDRFFAVRPEGSVSTLKIQRTERGDSAVYLCASSLGLLAGTGETQYFGPGTRLLVL.

To note about this clone: Germline is not matched at one junction end, which may reflect a read error. The V gene is TRBV19, the J gene TRBJ2-3; no definite D call. The CDR3 consists of 13 residues. Per the germline V gene, CDR1 is LNHDA and CDR2 is SQIVND (reference sequence). CDR3 protein: CASSSRREDTQYF. In nucleotides, the CDR3 is TGTGCCAGCAGTAGCCGAAGAGAAGATACGCAGTATTTT.

V is TRBV14 and J is TRBJ2-2; tentative D call: TRBD1 (5 bases). The CDR3 length is 13 residues. Germline V gives CDR1 SGHDN, CDR2 FVKESK. Between the trimmed V and J ends, which lost 3 bases and 8 bases, there was a span of 10 bases. In DNA, the CDR3 is TGTGCCAGCAGCCACTACAGGTGGGGGGAGCTGTTTTTT. Translating gives CASSHYRWGELFF.

The chain uses TRBV15 and TRBJ2-3, with 10 bases aligning to TRBD1. The CDR3 sequence is 15 residues long. V lost 5 bases, J lost 4 bases, and 6 bases stayed unmatched. The germline V gene encodes CDR1 LNHNV and CDR2 YYDKDF (reference sequence). The CDR3 DNA is TGTGCCACCAGCCGACAGGGGGCGGTTTCAGATACGCAGTATTTT. It is translated as CATSRQGAVSDTQYF.

The genes are TRBV6-2 or TRBV6-3 and TRBJ2-7, with D perhaps matching TRBD1 (7 bases). V gave up 0 bases and J gave up 4 bases, with 16 bases separating them. This CDR3 is built from 16 residues. CDR1 is MNHEY, CDR2 SVGEGT, per germline. CDR3 DNA: TGTGCCAGCAGTTACTCCGGACAGGCGGGGAGATACGAGCAGTACTTC. Translated, it gives CASSYSGQAGRYEQYF.

CDR3 sequence reads: CASSQALRQATNEKLFF. The CDR3 coding sequence is TGCGCCAGCAGCCAGGCCCTTAGACAGGCAACTAATGAAAAACTGTTTTTT. This chain links TRBV4-1 with TRBJ1-4, with a possible D match to TRBD1 (6 bases). V was cut by 3 bases and J by 0 bases, with 14 bases left in between. Germline assignment: CDR1 MGHRA and CDR2 YSYEKL. The CDR3 has 17 amino acids.

The chain couples TRBV7-2 to TRBJ1-5; 7 bases line up with TRBD1. The trim removed 4 bases at V and 0 bases at J, leaving 3 bases unmatched. This CDR3 has 15 residues. The germline gives CDR1 SGHTA, CDR2 FQGNSA. CDR3 DNA sequence: TGTGCCAGCAGCTCACAGGGGTATAGCAATCAGCCCCAGCATTTT. It encodes CASSSQGYSNQPQHF.

This sequence joins TRBV9 and TRBJ2-2; 9 bases fit TRBD1. Germline loops: CDR1 SGDLS, CDR2 YYNGEE. The CDR3 covers 19 residues. Trimming at V came to 1 base and at J to 6 bases, leaving 16 bases not matched to a gene. The CDR3 spells CASSVSAGQGYPRSGELFF. DNA for the CDR3: TGTGCCAGCAGCGTATCTGCGGGACAGGGATACCCGAGGTCCGGGGAGCTGTTTTTT.

The genes are TRBV5-3 and TRBJ1-6; 9 bases line up with TRBD1. TRBV5-3 carries the ORF label, with uncertain function. The V and J ends lost 2 bases and 7 bases, in that order; junction bases with no gene match: 19. The CDR3 runs 20 residues. As DNA, the CDR3 is TGTGCCAGAAGCTTTCGTTACAGGGGGCGCGTCGGTGGGAAAAATTCACCCCTCCACTTT. Amino acid sequence: CARSFRYRGRVGGKNSPLHF.

V usage is TRBV6-2 or TRBV6-3 and J usage is TRBJ2-6; 11 nucleotides align to TRBD1. In germline, CDR1 is MNHEY, CDR2 SVGEGT. V was pared by 4 bases and J by 5 bases, with 7 bases of the junction left unmatched. The CDR3 totals 17 residues. The DNA of the CDR3 is TGTGCCAGCAGTTTCCGGACAGGGGGCAGTTGGGCCAACGTCCTGACTTTC. Translating gives CASSFRTGGSWANVLTF.

The V gene is TRBV5-1, the J gene TRBJ1-2, with D tentatively TRBD1 (6 bases). Germline V lookup: CDR1 SGHRS, CDR2 YFSETQ. CDR3 size: 15 residues. The V end was cut by 0 bases, the J end by 2 bases, with 11 bases between. For the CDR3, the DNA is TGCGCCAGCAGCTTGGCCCAGGGGCTAAACTATGGCTACACCTTC. Its translation: CASSLAQGLNYGYTF. Full variable domain (remainder filled in from reference TRBV5-1 and TRBJ1-2): KAGVTQTPRYLIKTRGQQVTLSCSPISGHRSVSWYQQTPGQGLQFLFEYFSETQRNKGNFPGRFSGRQFSNSRSEMNVSTLELGDSALYLCASSLAQGLNYGYTFGSGTRLTVV.

The chain couples TRBV20-1 to TRBJ2-6; 9 bases agree with TRBD1. The CDR3 contains 15 residues. With 3 bases clipped from V and 4 bases from J, the junction kept 4 bases outside the gene matches. Germline V gene lookup returns CDR1 DFQATT and CDR2 SNEGSKA (reference sequence). In DNA, the CDR3 is TGCAGTGCTAGTGGACAGGGGACCGGGGCCAACGTCCTGACTTTC. This sequence encodes CSASGQGTGANVLTF.

V is TRBV5-1 and J is TRBJ2-3, with a possible D match to TRBD2 (5 bases). CDR1 SGHRS and CDR2 YFSETQ come from the germline V gene. This CDR3 contains 22 residues. Trimming took off 8 bases at V and 1 base at J, with 38 bases between the two ends. DNA for the CDR3: TGCGCCAGTTCCCCTAACAGTCAACTAAACTTAAGGACTCCCGACCGCACAGATACGCAGTATTTT. Translation: CASSPNSQLNLRTPDRTDTQYF. The full variable domain, with the rest looked up from reference TRBV5-1 and TRBJ2-3, is KAGVTQTPRYLIKTRGQQVTLSCSPISGHRSVSWYQQTPGQGLQFLFEYFSETQRNKGNFPGRFSGRQFSNSRSEMNVSTLELGDSALYLCASSPNSQLNLRTPDRTDTQYFGPGTRLTVL.

The J gene is TRBJ1-5, the V gene TRBV6-2 or TRBV6-3; possibly TRBD1 for D (6 bases). Germline CDR1 MNHEY, CDR2 SVGEGT. Trimming removed 5 bases at V and 7 bases at J, with 12 bases between. This CDR3 has 13 residues. This chain's CDR3 is CASSPRGSQPQHF. CDR3 DNA: TGTGCCAGCAGTCCCAGGGGTTCCCAGCCCCAGCATTTT.

The rearrangement uses TRBV6-5 and TRBJ2-7; TRBD1 agrees at 7 bases. This CDR3 region has 14 residues. Germline V gene sequence: CDR1 MNHEY, CDR2 SVGAGI. J lost 0 bases, V lost 10 bases, and 9 bases had no gene match. The CDR3 spells CATKTGPSSYEQYF. Written as DNA, the CDR3 is TGTGCCACCAAGACAGGGCCCAGCTCCTACGAGCAGTACTTC.

In its sample, this clone was seen a few times. This chain uses TRBV3-1 (or the pseudogene TRBV3-2) with TRBJ1-4; D unresolved. V was cut by 2 bases and J by 4 bases, with 11 bases left in between. The CDR3 contains 15 residues. Germline CDR1 LGHDT, CDR2 YNNKEL (reference sequence). In DNA form, the CDR3 reads TGTGCCAGCAGCCAAACGGGAAAACATAATGAAAAACTGTTTTTT. Translation gives CASSQTGKHNEKLFF.